This T cell receptor beta chain was retrieved from a study of TIL therapy for anti-PD-1-resistant metastatic lung cancer. This clone was seen only once. Its specificity is not known. General study findings and limits: TIL clonotype persistence in blood showed no apparent association with response. The cohort had more treatment-naive, never-smoker and oncogene-addicted patients than typical.

The libraries were made with immunoSEQ v3. Sequencing was performed with immunoSEQ multiplex PCR; in TCRdb, only in-frame clones are kept and a portion is missing. The sample lists tens of thousands of clones; roughly 78% were seen once. Documented time point: pre-treatment sample, taken before nivolumab and TIL therapy. The sequences come from blood, collected at baseline. The TCR was taken from a man in his sixties or seventies with non-small cell lung cancer.

CDR3 residues: CASSRSGNQGDTQYF. The CDR3 DNA reads TGTGCCAGCAGCCGGAGCGGGAACCAGGGAGATACGCAGTATTTT. V gene TRBV7-2 combines with J gene TRBJ2-3; 7 bases map to TRBD2. Germline V gene lookup returns CDR1 SGHTA and CDR2 FQGNSA. The V gene end was trimmed by 5 bases and the J gene end by 5 bases; junction bases not matched to a gene: 10. This CDR3 is 15 amino acids long.